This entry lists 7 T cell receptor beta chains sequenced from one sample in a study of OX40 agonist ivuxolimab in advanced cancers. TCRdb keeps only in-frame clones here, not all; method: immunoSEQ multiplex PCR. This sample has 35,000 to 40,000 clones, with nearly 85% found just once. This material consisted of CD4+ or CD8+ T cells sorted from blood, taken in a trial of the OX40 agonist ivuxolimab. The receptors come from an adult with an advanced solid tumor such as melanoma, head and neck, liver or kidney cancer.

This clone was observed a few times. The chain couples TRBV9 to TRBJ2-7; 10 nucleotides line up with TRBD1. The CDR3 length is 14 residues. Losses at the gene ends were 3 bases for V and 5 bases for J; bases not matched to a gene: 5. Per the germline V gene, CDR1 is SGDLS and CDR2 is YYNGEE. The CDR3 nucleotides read TGTGCCAGCAGCGCGACAGGGGGCAACAACGAGCAGTACTTC. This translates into CASSATGGNNEQYF.

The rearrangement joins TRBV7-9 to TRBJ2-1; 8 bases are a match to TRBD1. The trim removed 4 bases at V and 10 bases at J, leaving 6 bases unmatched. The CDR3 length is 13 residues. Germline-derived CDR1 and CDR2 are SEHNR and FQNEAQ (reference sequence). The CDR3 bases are TGTGCCAGCAGCTGGGGAAACAGGGGGGAGCAGTTCTTC. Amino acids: CASSWGNRGEQFF.

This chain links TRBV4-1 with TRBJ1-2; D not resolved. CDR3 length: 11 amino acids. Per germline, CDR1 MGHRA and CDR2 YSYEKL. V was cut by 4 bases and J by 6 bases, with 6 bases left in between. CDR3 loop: CASSPGNGYTF. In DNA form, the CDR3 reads TGCGCCAGCAGCCCGGGCAATGGCTACACCTTC.

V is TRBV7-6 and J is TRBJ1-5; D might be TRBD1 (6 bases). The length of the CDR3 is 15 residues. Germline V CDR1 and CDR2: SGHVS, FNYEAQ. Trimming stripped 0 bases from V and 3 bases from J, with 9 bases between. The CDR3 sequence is CASSLAQGPNQPQHF. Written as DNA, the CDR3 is TGTGCCAGCAGCTTAGCACAGGGTCCCAATCAGCCCCAGCATTTT.

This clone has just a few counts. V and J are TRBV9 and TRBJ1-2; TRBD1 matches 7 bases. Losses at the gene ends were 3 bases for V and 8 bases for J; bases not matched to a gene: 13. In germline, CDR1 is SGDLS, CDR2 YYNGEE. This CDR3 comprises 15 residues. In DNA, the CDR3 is TGTGCCAGCAGCGAACGGGACAGCTGGAGTCAGGGCTACACCTTC. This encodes CASSERDSWSQGYTF.

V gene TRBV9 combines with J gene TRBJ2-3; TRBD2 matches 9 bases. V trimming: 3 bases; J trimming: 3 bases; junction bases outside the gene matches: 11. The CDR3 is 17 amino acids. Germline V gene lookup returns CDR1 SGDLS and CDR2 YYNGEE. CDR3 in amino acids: CASSAPKAGGGTDTQYF. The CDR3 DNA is TGTGCCAGCAGCGCCCCCAAAGCGGGAGGCGGGACAGATACGCAGTATTTT.

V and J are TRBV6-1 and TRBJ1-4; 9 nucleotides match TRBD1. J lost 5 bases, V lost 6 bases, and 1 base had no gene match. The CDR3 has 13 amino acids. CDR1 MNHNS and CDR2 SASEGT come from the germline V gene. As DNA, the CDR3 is TGTGCCAGCAGAGGACAGGGGAATGAAAAACTGTTTTTT. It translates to CASRGQGNEKLFF.